Listed below are T cell receptor beta chains from one sample, sequenced in a study of T cells after yellow fever vaccination. TCRdb called the 5' RACE reads again in MiXCR, with one record for every CDR3 protein. Among under 250,000 distinct CDR3 sequences listed, less than 8.5% were seen once. The source material was CD4+ T cells sorted from PBMCs, sampled 15 days after the yellow fever booster vaccination. The receptor set was obtained from a man under 40 who received the YFV17D yellow fever vaccine. Both conserved end residues are part of each CDR3. A D gene is named only where the DNA matches it firmly. Clone size, where shown, is once, few, many, or a class for clones that have expanded.

clone_size	j_call	d_call	v_call	cdr3_nt	cdr3_aa
-	TRBJ2-3	-	TRBV9	TGTGCCAGCAGCGTAAGCCGGGGACTTAGGGGGGGGCCTGATACGCAGTATTTT	CASSVSRGLRGGPDTQYF
-	TRBJ2-2	-	TRBV15	TGTGCCACCAGCAGAGGGTGGGGTGGCGGGGAGCTGTTTTTT	CATSRGWGGGELFF
few	TRBJ2-3	TRBD2	TRBV7-2	TGTGCCAGCAGCCAATTAGCGGGAGGAATCACAGATACGCAGTATTTT	CASSQLAGGITDTQYF
few	TRBJ1-2	TRBD1	TRBV6-5	TGTGCCAGCAATTCCCGGACAGGGAGGACGGGCTACACCTTC	CASNSRTGRTGYTF
few	TRBJ2-7	TRBD1	TRBV20-1	TGCAGTGCTAGGGGGACAGGAAGTTTCGAGCAGTACTTC	CSARGTGSFEQYF
few	TRBJ2-7	TRBD1	TRBV3-1	TGTGCCAGCAGCCAGACTGGGACAGGGATGGGCGAGCAGTACTTC	CASSQTGTGMGEQYF
few	TRBJ2-7	-	TRBV11-2	TGTGCCAGCAGCGCCCGGCAGACACCCTACGAGCAGTACTTC	CASSARQTPYEQYF
-	TRBJ2-3	TRBD2	TRBV7-2	TGTGCCAGCAGCTTTCTAGCGGGAGGGCCAGATACGCAGTATTTT	CASSFLAGGPDTQYF
-	TRBJ2-4	-	TRBV19	TGTGCCAGTAGTATTTACCCTGGGCAGGGCAAAAACATTCAGTACTTC	CASSIYPGQGKNIQYF
-	TRBJ2-5	-	TRBV18	TGTGCCAGCTCAGAAGGGTTTGGAAGGGGAGAGACCCAGTACTTC	CASSEGFGRGETQYF
many	TRBJ2-5	TRBD1	TRBV5-1	TGCGCCAGCAGCTTGCAGGGGGCGGGTTGGGAGACCCAGTACTTC	CASSLQGAGWETQYF
many	TRBJ1-2	TRBD1	TRBV6-1	TGTGCCAGCAGTCCGGACAGGGGGGACTATGGCTACACCTTC	CASSPDRGDYGYTF
-	TRBJ2-3	-	TRBV4-3	TGCGCCAGCAGCCATCTTGGCGGGAAGGGCGTGGATACGCAGTATTTT	CASSHLGGKGVDTQYF
-	TRBJ2-1	-	TRBV11-3	TGTGCCAGCAGCTTAGATTCCGCCCCCGACGCCAATGAGCAGTTCTTC	CASSLDSAPDANEQFF
many	TRBJ1-1	TRBD1	TRBV7-6	TGTGCCAGCAGCTTAGAGGGGGACAGGGCTGCTGAAGCTTTCTTT	CASSLEGDRAAEAFF
-	TRBJ2-7	TRBD1	TRBV10-1	TGCGCCAGCCGCGTCGTAACGACAGGGAAATACGAGCAGTACTTC	CASRVVTTGKYEQYF
-	TRBJ2-1	-	TRBV5-4	TGTGCCAGCAGTGCGACATATAATGAGCAGTTCTTC	CASSATYNEQFF
-	TRBJ2-7	-	TRBV23-1	TGCGCCAGCACCGCATCGACGGCCGGACTACGCAGCGCTAGCTCCTACGAGCAGTACTTC	CASTASTAGLRSASSYEQYF
-	TRBJ2-6	-	TRBV18	TGTGCCAGCTCACCCGGGACGGCTGGGGCCAACGTCCTGACTTTC	CASSPGTAGANVLTF
few	TRBJ1-5	-	TRBV12-3/TRBV12-4	TGTGCCAGCAGTTTAGGTCAGGATAGCAATCAGCCCCAGCATTTT	CASSLGQDSNQPQHF
many	TRBJ2-2	-	TRBV20-1	TGCAGTGCTACCAAACAGAGCACCGGGGAGCTGTTTTTT	CSATKQSTGELFF
-	TRBJ2-1	TRBD2	TRBV6-5	TGTGCCACCCCGGGACTAGCGGGACCGAGCACCTACAATGAGCAGTTCTTC	CATPGLAGPSTYNEQFF